This T cell receptor (beta chain) was identified in a study of beta chain features in type 1 diabetes. Turning to the study itself: Cell yields, gender and age were comparable in patients and healthy donors. Overall study findings and caveats: The study notes PCR might favor shorter templates equally in patients and controls. For cells with high TCR expression, cDNA sequencing could yield over-representation. Naive, central memory and regulatory TCRB repertoires appeared more similar among patients than healthy donors. Patients with Type 1 diabetes showed moderately but significantly shorter TCRB CDR3s in all four CD4+ subsets.

On this clone itself: Antigen unknown.

Reverse transcribing all isolated RNA meant expressed TCRB transcripts were sequenced. TCRdb keeps only in-frame clones here, not all; method: immunoSEQ multiplex PCR. The sample has 150,000 to 170,000 clones; approximately 10% are singletons. This CDR3 contains 15 residues. Unmatched junction bases numbered 4, after V lost 2 bases and J lost 2 bases. CDR1 is SEHNR, CDR2 FQNEAQ, per germline (reference sequence). The chain joins TRBV7-9 to TRBJ2-3; 7 bases map to TRBD2. The sequencing sample was made of central memory CD4+ T cells from blood. The receptor was isolated from a man aged 25-45 years with type 1 diabetes. The CDR3 region has the DNA TGTGCCAGCAGCTTAAGGGGAGGGATCACAGATACGCAGTATTTT. It encodes CASSLRGGITDTQYF.